One sample yielded the 27 T cell receptor beta chains listed below, sequenced in a study of blood T cell repertoires in COVID-19. Measured with immunoSEQ multiplex PCR; TCRdb has only the in-frame clones, and not every one. The table includes 200,000 to 250,000 clones, 85% detected once. Sequenced material: peripheral blood. All receptors derive from a woman between 55 and 75 years old with active or convalescent COVID-19.

CDR3 amino acids: CASSGGGGGLPAYNEQFF. In nucleotides, the CDR3 is TGTGCCAGCAGTGGCGGAGGTGGGGGCCTACCCGCCTACAATGAGCAGTTCTTC. This rearrangement joins TRBV6-1 to TRBJ2-1; possible D gene TRBD1, 6 bases. V was shortened by 4 bases and J by 2 bases, with 21 bases between the two germline ends. The germline V gene encodes CDR1 MNHNS and CDR2 SASEGT. The CDR3 is made up of 18 amino acids.

In this sample, this clone turned up many times. This chain links TRBV5-4 with TRBJ1-2; tentatively, D is TRBD1 (6 bases). Germline V gene lookup returns CDR1 SGHNT and CDR2 YYREEE (reference sequence). With 0 bases removed from V and 3 bases from J, the gap between germline ends came to 12 bases. CDR3 length: 15 amino acids. CDR3 sequence (DNA): TGTGCCAGCAGCTTGGGCAGGGGCCCTCACTATGGCTACACCTTC. It encodes CASSLGRGPHYGYTF.

The table lists this clone with a few counts. This chain uses TRBV5-1 with TRBJ1-2; TRBD1 matches 10 bases. The CDR3 runs 15 residues. Trimming at V came to 4 bases and at J to 4 bases, leaving 7 bases not matched to a gene. Germline V gives CDR1 SGHRS, CDR2 YFSETQ. CDR3 sequence: CASSEAGTGVYGYTF. CDR3 bases: TGCGCCAGCAGCGAAGCCGGGACAGGGGTCTATGGCTACACCTTC.

This clone has only one observation. The chain couples TRBV10-3 to TRBJ1-2; 9 bases fit TRBD1. The J segment lost 6 bases and the V segment lost 7 bases, leaving 3 bases of the junction unmatched. Germline V gives CDR1 ENHRY, CDR2 SYGVKD. The CDR3 loop spans 12 amino acids. CDR3 coding DNA: TGTGCCATCAAGGGGACAGGGAATGGCTACACCTTC. Encoded protein: CAIKGTGNGYTF.

This chain joins TRBV5-4 and TRBJ1-1, with D possibly matching TRBD1 (6 bases). The CDR3 loop spans 14 amino acids. Germline values: CDR1 SGHNT, CDR2 YYREEE (reference sequence). With 4 bases removed from V and 4 bases from J, the gap between germline ends came to 14 bases. The CDR3 nucleotides are TGTGCCAGCAGCAACGGACAGCCGGGCACTGAAGCTTTCTTT. Amino acids: CASSNGQPGTEAFF.

This clone showed up just a few times. J is TRBJ2-2 and V is TRBV7-2; TRBD1 aligns across 9 bases. V lost 5 bases to trimming and J lost 9 bases; unmatched junction nucleotides: 10. This CDR3 is built from 15 residues. Germline V gene sequence: CDR1 SGHTA, CDR2 FQGNSA. The CDR3 sequence: CASSRTGGANWELFF. The CDR3 region has the DNA TGTGCCAGCAGCAGAACAGGGGGCGCAAACTGGGAGCTGTTTTTT. The full variable domain, with the rest looked up from reference TRBV7-2 and TRBJ2-2, is GAGVSQSPSNKVTEKGKDVELRCDPISGHTALYWYRQSLGQGLEFLIYFQGNSAPDKSGLPSDRFSAERTGGSVSTLTIQRTQQEDSAVYLCASSRTGGANWELFFGEGSRLTVL.

The chain's CDR3 is CASSFQGLTSGGLDTQYF. In DNA form, the CDR3 reads TGCGCCAGCAGCTTCCAGGGACTGACTAGCGGGGGCCTGGATACGCAGTATTTT. The rearrangement joins TRBV5-1 to TRBJ2-3; 12 positions match TRBD2. The germline gives CDR1 SGHRS, CDR2 YFSETQ. The CDR3 has 18 residues. Trimming cost V 2 bases and J 6 bases; bases outside gene matches: 13.

On this clone: The junction departs from the called germline gene at one end, perhaps through a read error. This sequence joins TRBV7-7 and TRBJ2-2; 9 bases agree with TRBD1. CDR1 SSHAT and CDR2 FNYEAQ come from the germline V gene (reference sequence). The CDR3 runs to 16 residues. This CDR3 reads CASSEGQGGGTGELFF. The DNA of the CDR3 is TGTGCTAGCAGCGAGGGACAGGGAGGGGGCACCGGGGAGCTGTTTTTT.

The chain is built from TRBV5-4 and TRBJ2-3; 14 nucleotides agree with TRBD2. Trimming removed 0 bases from V and 8 bases from J; junction bases left unmatched: 11. Germline assignment: CDR1 SGHNT and CDR2 YYREEE (reference sequence). This CDR3 comprises 18 residues. The CDR3 is CASSLGSAGTSGSSTQYF. The CDR3 DNA reads TGTGCCAGCAGCTTGGGGTCAGCCGGGACTAGCGGGAGTTCTACGCAGTATTTT.

This chain uses TRBV3-1 (or the pseudogene TRBV3-2) with TRBJ1-2, with a possible D match to TRBD1 (6 bases). Per the germline V gene, CDR1 is LGHDT and CDR2 is YNNKEL (reference sequence). V gave up 0 bases and J gave up 4 bases, with 12 bases separating them. The CDR3 consists of 15 residues. The CDR3, as DNA: TGTGCCAGCAGCCAAGACAGGGGTTGGGTCTATGGCTACACCTTC. Translation gives CASSQDRGWVYGYTF.

The chain joins TRBV5-1 to TRBJ2-7; 9 bases are shared with TRBD2. The V gene's germline CDR1 is SGHRS and CDR2 YFSETQ. This CDR3 comprises 16 residues. The V and J ends lost 0 bases and 5 bases, in that order; junction bases with no gene match: 9. This CDR3 reads CASSLVGAGGPDEQYF. Here the CDR3 DNA reads TGCGCCAGCAGCTTGGTAGGCGCGGGAGGGCCCGACGAGCAGTACTTC. The full variable domain, with the rest looked up from reference TRBV5-1 and TRBJ2-7, is KAGVTQTPRYLIKTRGQQVTLSCSPISGHRSVSWYQQTPGQGLQFLFEYFSETQRNKGNFPGRFSGRQFSNSRSEMNVSTLELGDSALYLCASSLVGAGGPDEQYFGPGTRLTVT.

V is TRBV3-1 (or the pseudogene TRBV3-2) and J is TRBJ2-5; no clear D. Per germline, CDR1 LGHDT and CDR2 YNNKEL (reference sequence). The V end lost 3 bases, the J end lost 4 bases, and 6 bases lay between the germline ends. This CDR3 region has 12 residues. The CDR3 region is CASSHTRETQYF. The DNA of the CDR3 is TGTGCCAGCAGCCACACAAGAGAGACCCAGTACTTC.

CDR3 coding DNA: TGTGCCTGGTCGAGAAGCCCGAACACTGAAGCTTTCTTT. Translation gives CAWSRSPNTEAFF. This sequence joins TRBV30 and TRBJ1-1, with unresolved D. This CDR3 has 13 residues. Germline V gene data show CDR1 as GTSNPN and CDR2 as SVGIG (reference sequence). Trimming cost V 5 bases and J 1 base, with 11 bases left between them.

The chain has TRBV5-1 and TRBJ2-1; 9 bases are shared with TRBD1. The V gene end was trimmed by 3 bases and the J gene end by 2 bases; junction bases not matched to a gene: 6. Germline assignment: CDR1 SGHRS and CDR2 YFSETQ. CDR3 length equals 16 residues. CDR3: CASSSRQGGTYNEQFF. The DNA for the CDR3 is TGCGCCAGCAGCTCCAGACAGGGGGGGACCTACAATGAGCAGTTCTTC.

J is TRBJ2-3 and V is TRBV4-1; 9 bases fit TRBD2. With V trimmed by 2 bases and J by 3 bases, 3 bases remained unmatched. Germline loops: CDR1 MGHRA, CDR2 YSYEKL. This CDR3 has 15 amino acids. CDR3 sequence reads: CASSQLAGITDTQYF. CDR3 DNA: TGCGCCAGCAGCCAACTAGCGGGGATAACAGATACGCAGTATTTT.

The chain has TRBV27 and TRBJ2-1; TRBD2 matches at 14 bases. The CDR3 runs to 15 residues. Trimming at V came to 3 bases and at J to 12 bases, leaving 7 bases not matched to a gene. CDR1 and CDR2 (germline): MNHEY, SMNVEV (reference sequence). The CDR3, as DNA: TGTGCCAGCAGTTTCCTGACTAGCGGGAGGGCTTTGCAGTTCTTC. This codes for CASSFLTSGRALQFF.

This CDR3 is CASRGWAYYGYTF. The DNA for the CDR3 is TGCGCCAGCAGGGGTTGGGCTTACTATGGCTACACCTTC. This chain uses TRBV10-2 with TRBJ1-2; no reliable D call. The CDR3 covers 13 residues. The V end lost 6 bases, the J end lost 3 bases, and 11 bases lay between the germline ends. The germline CDR1 and CDR2 sequences are WSHSY and SAAADI.

This chain uses TRBV29-1 with TRBJ1-2, with D possibly being TRBD1 (5 bases). CDR3 length: 14 residues. Germline CDR1 and CDR2: SQVTM and ANQGSEA. Trimming removed 7 bases at V and 1 base at J, with 16 bases between. DNA of the CDR3: TGCAGCGCTTACCGGGACTTCGGTAACTATGGCTACACCTTC. Translating it yields CSAYRDFGNYGYTF.

The sample holds one count of this clone. The CDR3 is CSVGPIWDRGYNEQFF. The CDR3 DNA reads TGCAGCGTTGGACCCATCTGGGACAGGGGTTACAATGAGCAGTTCTTC. The chain is built from TRBV29-1 and TRBJ2-1, with 10 bases matching TRBD1. The CDR3 loop spans 16 amino acids. Germline V gene data show CDR1 as SQVTM and CDR2 as ANQGSEA. V gave up 4 bases and J gave up 4 bases; unmatched junction bases: 10.

V and J are TRBV19 and TRBJ1-5; TRBD1 is a possible D gene (5 bases). V was clipped by 6 bases and J by 8 bases, with 20 bases between them. Per germline, CDR1 LNHDA and CDR2 SQIVND (reference sequence). The CDR3 extends over 15 amino acids. CDR3 coding DNA: TGTGCCAGTAGGAAGGGGCAGTCTAACGTGGAGCCCCAGCATTTT. Residues: CASRKGQSNVEPQHF.

This clone was picked up a small number of times. The CDR3 loop reads CASSPRARGTREQYF. The CDR3 nucleotides are TGTGCCAGCAGCCCCCGGGCCAGAGGGACTCGGGAGCAGTACTTC. The V call is TRBV13, the J call TRBJ2-7, with D tentatively TRBD2 (6 bases). V dropped 5 bases and J dropped 7 bases, with 21 bases sitting between them. The CDR3 loop spans 15 amino acids. Per germline, CDR1 PRHDT and CDR2 FYEKMQ (reference sequence).

The gene calls are TRBV10-3 and TRBJ2-7; 8 positions match TRBD2. Germline V gives CDR1 ENHRY, CDR2 SYGVKD. V dropped 4 bases and J dropped 2; count of bases not matched to a gene: 7. The CDR3 has 15 residues. In DNA form, the CDR3 reads TGTGCCATCAGTGTCCGGCGGGAGGAACCCTACGAGCAGTACTTC. This encodes CAISVRREEPYEQYF.

The rearrangement links TRBV29-1 to TRBJ2-5, with D unresolved. The CDR3 is made up of 12 amino acids. V lost 2 bases, J lost 0 bases, and 4 bases lay in between. Germline V gene data show CDR1 as SQVTM and CDR2 as ANQGSEA. The CDR3 reads CSVEQYQETQYF. Written as DNA, the CDR3 is TGCAGCGTTGAACAGTACCAAGAGACCCAGTACTTC.

This sequence joins TRBV4-1 and TRBJ2-2; no definite D call. This CDR3 comprises 17 residues. Germline V CDR1 and CDR2: MGHRA, YSYEKL. The germline V and J ends were trimmed by 0 bases and 0 bases, with 11 bases remaining between them. In DNA, the CDR3 is TGCGCCAGCAGCCAAGAGGCCAGCGCCGCGAACACCGGGGAGCTGTTTTTT. Translated: CASSQEASAANTGELFF.

V and J are TRBV14 and TRBJ1-1; D uncertain. CDR1 is SGHDN and CDR2 is FVKESK in the germline V gene. The V end was cut by 1 base, the J end by 1 base, with 7 bases between. This CDR3 has 14 amino acids. CDR3 sequence: CASSQVLGNTEAFF. DNA of the CDR3: TGTGCCAGCAGCCAAGTTCTAGGGAACACTGAAGCTTTCTTT. The whole variable domain, remainder taken from reference TRBV14 and TRBJ1-1, is EAGVTQFPSHSVIEKGQTVTLRCDPISGHDNLYWYRRVMGKEIKFLLHFVKESKQDESGMPNNRFLAERTGGTYSTLKVQPAELEDSGVYFCASSQVLGNTEAFFGQGTRLTVV.

The genes are TRBV19 and TRBJ1-4; D remains unclear. Germline V CDR1 and CDR2: LNHDA, SQIVND (reference sequence). This CDR3 has 12 amino acids. V lost 4 bases and J 13 bases, leaving 13 bases between the germline ends. For the CDR3, the DNA is TGTGCCAGTAGTACGGAGGTCCCGGTACTGTTTTTT. Translated, it gives CASSTEVPVLFF.

This sequence joins TRBV7-2 and TRBJ2-1; 9 bases map to TRBD1. V was pared by 7 bases and J by 2 bases, with 3 bases of the junction left unmatched. The CDR3 extends over 14 amino acids. Per germline, CDR1 SGHTA and CDR2 FQGNSA. DNA for the CDR3: TGTGCCAGCAACCGGGACAGGGCCTACAATGAGCAGTTCTTC. Its protein is CASNRDRAYNEQFF.